These T cell receptor beta chains were read from a single sample in a study of T cells after yellow fever vaccination. TCRdb reprocessed the 5' RACE reads via MiXCR and lists one record per CDR3 protein. The sample holds under 30,000 distinct CDR3 sequences, less than 5.5% seen once. The sequenced sample was CD8+ T cells sorted from PBMCs, obtained 10 days after the yellow fever booster vaccination. These receptors came from a young man who received the YFV17D yellow fever vaccine. The CDR3 runs from the conserved cysteine through the conserved F or W. The D gene is left open where the match is weak. Only some rows state a clone size, as once, few, many or a class for expanded clones.

D gene	V gene	J gene	clone size	CDR3 DNA	CDR3 protein
.	TRBV5-1	TRBJ1-5	many	TGCGCCAGCAGACCCGGACCGGGTGAACAGCCCCAGCATTTT	CASRPGPGEQPQHF
.	TRBV30	TRBJ2-1	many	TGTGCCTGCCACCCAGAAAACAGGAATAGCTCCTACAATGAGCAGTTCTTC	CACHPENRNSSYNEQFF
.	TRBV12-3/TRBV12-4	TRBJ1-1	many	TGTGCCAGCAGTCCTTCGAACACTGAAGCTTTCTTT	CASSPSNTEAFF
.	TRBV4-3	TRBJ2-3	many	TGCGCCAGCAGCCAGGAGGGGGCAGGGACATGGTCGAGCACAGATACGCAGTATTTT	CASSQEGAGTWSSTDTQYF
TRBD2	TRBV20-1	TRBJ2-3	many	TGCAGTGCTAGACATGAGGCCGCGACTAGCGCCGATACGCAGTATTTT	CSARHEAATSADTQYF
.	TRBV5-4	TRBJ2-2	many	TGTGCCAGCAGGGACGGGGCCGGGGAGCTGTTTTTT	CASRDGAGELFF
.	TRBV15	TRBJ2-7	many	TGTGCCACCAGCAGAGAGGTCGGAACCTACGAGCAGTACTTC	CATSREVGTYEQYF
.	TRBV19	TRBJ2-7	many	TGTGCCAGTAGAGGCATGGGACCGGTGAATTCCTACGAGCAGTACTTC	CASRGMGPVNSYEQYF
TRBD2	TRBV2	TRBJ2-1	many	TGTGCCAGCAGTGAAGACACTAGCGGGAGTTTCTATGAGCAGTTCTTC	CASSEDTSGSFYEQFF
TRBD1	TRBV6-5	TRBJ2-1	.	TGTGCCAGCAGGTACTCGGGACAGGGCCTCAATGAGCAGTTCTTC	CASRYSGQGLNEQFF
.	TRBV7-9	TRBJ2-1	many	TGTGCCAGCAGCACCAGGGGGGCTAGCGGGCCTAAATCGCAGTTCTTC	CASSTRGASGPKSQFF
.	TRBV20-1	TRBJ2-7	many	TGCAGTGCTAGAGATCCCCTTGACGGGACGGCCTACGAGCAGTACTTC	CSARDPLDGTAYEQYF
.	TRBV27	TRBJ2-7	many	TGTGCCACCCTCATCTACGAGCAGTACTTC	CATLIYEQYF
.	TRBV7-8	TRBJ2-1	many	TGTGCCAGCAGTGGGCAGAACGATGAGCAGTTCTTC	CASSGQNDEQFF
.	TRBV7-9	TRBJ1-2	many	TGTGCCAGCAGCCATCCGGGACCCGAGGGCTACACCTTC	CASSHPGPEGYTF
TRBD1	TRBV10-1	TRBJ2-5	many	TGCGCCAGCAGTGAGAGGGCAGGGGGCGCGGAGACCCAGTACTTC	CASSERAGGAETQYF
TRBD1	TRBV12-3/TRBV12-4	TRBJ2-7	many	TGTGCCAGCAGTTTATTGGGACAGACCTACGAGCAGTACTTC	CASSLLGQTYEQYF
TRBD2	TRBV28	TRBJ2-1	many	TGTGCCAGCAGTTTATTGACTAGCTGGGACAATGAGCAGTTCTTC	CASSLLTSWDNEQFF
TRBD2	TRBV29-1	TRBJ2-1	many	TGCAGCGTTGAAGATTCGGACCGGCTAGCGGGAGGGCCGGATGAGCAGTTCTTC	CSVEDSDRLAGGPDEQFF
.	TRBV20-1	TRBJ2-3	many	TGCAGCGTAGATACGCAGTATTTT	CSVDTQYF
.	TRBV24-1	TRBJ2-2	many	TGTGCCACTTCGGACACCGATACGAACACCGGGGAGCTGTTTTTT	CATSDTDTNTGELFF
.	TRBV28	TRBJ2-7	many	TGTGCCAGCAGTTTTGCGGGACCCTCCTACGAGCAGTACTTC	CASSFAGPSYEQYF
TRBD2	TRBV12-3/TRBV12-4	TRBJ2-3	many	TGTGCCAGCAGTTATGTACTAGCGGGACCCACAGATACGCAGTATTTT	CASSYVLAGPTDTQYF
.	TRBV12-3/TRBV12-4	TRBJ2-7	few	TGTGCCAGCAGCCATGGGGGGCAGGCCCCCGCCTACGAGCAGTACTTC	CASSHGGQAPAYEQYF
.	TRBV5-6	TRBJ1-5	many	TGTGCCAGCAGCCTTTGGCAGGGCAATCAGCCCCAGCATTTT	CASSLWQGNQPQHF
.	TRBV3-1	TRBJ2-7	many	TGTGCCAGCAGCCAAGATCGTTTCTACGAGCAGTACTTC	CASSQDRFYEQYF
.	TRBV15	TRBJ2-1	many	TGTGCCACCAGCAGAGCTCATTACTACAATGAGCAGTTCTTC	CATSRAHYYNEQFF
TRBD2	TRBV20-1	TRBJ2-1	many	TGCAGTGCTAGCCTGGGCGGGAGTGGGAATGAGCAGTTCTTC	CSASLGGSGNEQFF
.	TRBV7-9	TRBJ2-7	few	TGTGCCAGCAGCCCCGGGACCGTCTACGAGCAGTACTTC	CASSPGTVYEQYF
TRBD2	TRBV9	TRBJ2-3	medium-sized	TGTGCCAGCAGCTCCCTTAGCGGGAGCGCCGGGACGCAGTATTTT	CASSSLSGSAGTQYF
.	TRBV6-1	TRBJ2-3	many	TGTGCCAGCAAGACCTCGGGTGGCACAGATACGCAGTATTTT	CASKTSGGTDTQYF
TRBD1	TRBV6-2/TRBV6-3	TRBJ1-2	many	TGTGCCAGCAGTTACTCGACAGCGACAGGGGACTATGGCTACACCTTC	CASSYSTATGDYGYTF
.	TRBV2	TRBJ2-1	many	TGTGCCAGCACACCTAAATCGAGAAGCAATGAGCAGTTCTTC	CASTPKSRSNEQFF
TRBD2	TRBV20-1	TRBJ2-1	many	TGCAGTGCACAGATCCCCACTAGCGGGAGTTGGAATGAGCAGTTCTTC	CSAQIPTSGSWNEQFF
.	TRBV13	TRBJ2-7	.	TGTGCCAGCAGCCCCCCCCCACCTTCCTACGAGCAGTACTTC	CASSPPPPSYEQYF
.	TRBV28	TRBJ1-5	few	TGTGCCAGCAGGGGATTTAGCAATCAGCCCCAGCATTTT	CASRGFSNQPQHF
.	TRBV4-3	TRBJ1-1	many	TGCGCCAGCAGCCCAAGAGGGCCCACTGAAGCTTTCTTT	CASSPRGPTEAFF
.	TRBV27	TRBJ2-7	many	TGTGCCAGCAGGGCCAGGGGTGTCCACGAGCAGTACTTC	CASRARGVHEQYF
.	TRBV12-3/TRBV12-4	TRBJ2-7	many	TGTGCCAGCACCTGGGTCGAGGGGGACGAGCAGTACTTC	CASTWVEGDEQYF
.	TRBV6-5	TRBJ1-4	.	TGTGCCAGCAGGTCGGGGAGTGAAAAACTGTTTTTT	CASRSGSEKLFF
.	TRBV5-1	TRBJ1-2	many	TGCGCCAGCGGGCGTGTGGACTATGGCTACACCTTC	CASGRVDYGYTF
TRBD2	TRBV6-4	TRBJ2-2	many	TGTGCCAGCAGCGACCTGCCTAGCGGAACTAACGCCCGCCAGGACACCGGGGAGCTGTTTTTT	CASSDLPSGTNARQDTGELFF
.	TRBV7-9	TRBJ1-1	many	TGTGCCAGCAGCTTAGCGGGACTTACGAACACTGAAGCTTTCTTT	CASSLAGLTNTEAFF
TRBD1	TRBV7-9	TRBJ2-1	many	TGTGCCAGCAGCTTAGCCCCGACAGGGTTGTTCTTC	CASSLAPTGLFF
.	TRBV12-3/TRBV12-4	TRBJ1-1	few	TGTGCCAGCAGTTGGTTGGGGACTGAAGCTTTCTTT	CASSWLGTEAFF
TRBD2	TRBV6-2/TRBV6-3	TRBJ2-5	many	TGTGCCAGCAGTCCGGGACTAGCAAGAGAGACCCAGTACTTC	CASSPGLARETQYF
.	TRBV7-8	TRBJ2-3	many	TGTGCCAGCAGCTTATCGGGGGCAGGGGATACGCAGTATTTT	CASSLSGAGDTQYF
TRBD2	TRBV6-2/TRBV6-3	TRBJ2-1	many	TGTGCCAGCGGCCTAGCGGGAGGGAACAATGAGCAGTTCTTC	CASGLAGGNNEQFF
TRBD2	TRBV5-4	TRBJ2-1	many	TGTGCCAGCAGCTTGGGGTTACTAGCGGGAGGCCCTTTCAATGAGCAGTTCTTC	CASSLGLLAGGPFNEQFF
.	TRBV11-3	TRBJ2-1	few	TGTGCCAGCAGCTCCATTAGCGGTCCCAATGAGCAGTTCTTC	CASSSISGPNEQFF
.	TRBV6-4	TRBJ2-2	medium-sized	TGTGCCAGCAGTGCGGGGGCTAGCGAATTGAACACCGGGGAGCTGTTTTTT	CASSAGASELNTGELFF
TRBD2	TRBV27	TRBJ2-5	many	TGTGCCAGCAGTTTAAAGTGGCGGGAGGAGGTACAAGAGACCCAGTACTTC	CASSLKWREEVQETQYF
TRBD2	TRBV7-9	TRBJ2-1	many	TGTGCCAGTAGCCATCTAGCGGTCGGCCCCTACAATGAGCAGTTCTTC	CASSHLAVGPYNEQFF